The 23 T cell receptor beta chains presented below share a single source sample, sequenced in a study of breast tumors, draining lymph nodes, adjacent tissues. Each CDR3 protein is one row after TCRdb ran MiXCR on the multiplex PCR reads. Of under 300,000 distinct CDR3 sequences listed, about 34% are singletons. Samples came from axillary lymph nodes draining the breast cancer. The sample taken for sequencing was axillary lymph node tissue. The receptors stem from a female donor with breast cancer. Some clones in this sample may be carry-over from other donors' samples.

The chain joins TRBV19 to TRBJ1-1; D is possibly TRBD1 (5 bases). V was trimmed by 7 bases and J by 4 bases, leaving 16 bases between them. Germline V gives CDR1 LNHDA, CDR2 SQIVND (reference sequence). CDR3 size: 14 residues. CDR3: CASTLGAAATEAFF. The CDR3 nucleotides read TGTGCCAGTACCCTCGGGGCTGCGGCCACTGAAGCTTTCTTT.

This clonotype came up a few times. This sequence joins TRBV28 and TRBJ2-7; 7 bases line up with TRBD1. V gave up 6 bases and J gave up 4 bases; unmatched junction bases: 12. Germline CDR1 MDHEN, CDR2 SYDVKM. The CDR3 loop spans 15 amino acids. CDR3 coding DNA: TGTGCCAGCAGACCTTCCGACAGGGTGGGATACGAGCAGTACTTC. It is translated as CASRPSDRVGYEQYF.

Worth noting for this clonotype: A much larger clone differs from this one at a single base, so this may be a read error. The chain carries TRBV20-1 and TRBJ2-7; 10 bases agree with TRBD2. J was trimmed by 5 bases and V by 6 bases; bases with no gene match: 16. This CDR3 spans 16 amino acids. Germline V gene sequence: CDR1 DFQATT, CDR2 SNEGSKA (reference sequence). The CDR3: CSAQSGTSVPKNEQYF. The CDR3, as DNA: TGCAGTGCACAAAGCGGGACTAGCGTTCCGAAGAACGAGCAGTACTTC.

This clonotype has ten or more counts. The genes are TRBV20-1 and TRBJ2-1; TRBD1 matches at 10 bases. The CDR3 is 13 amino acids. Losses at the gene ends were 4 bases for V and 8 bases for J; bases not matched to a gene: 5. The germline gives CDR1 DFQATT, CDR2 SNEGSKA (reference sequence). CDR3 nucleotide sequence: TGCAGTGCTACGAAGACAGGGGGCCATGAGCAGTTCTTC. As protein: CSATKTGGHEQFF.

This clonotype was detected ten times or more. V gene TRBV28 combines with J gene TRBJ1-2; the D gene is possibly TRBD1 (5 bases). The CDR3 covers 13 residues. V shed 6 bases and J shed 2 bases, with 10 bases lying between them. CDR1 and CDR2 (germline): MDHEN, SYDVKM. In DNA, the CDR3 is TGTGCCAGCAGGGCGGGACGGAACTATGGCTACACCTTC. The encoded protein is CASRAGRNYGYTF.

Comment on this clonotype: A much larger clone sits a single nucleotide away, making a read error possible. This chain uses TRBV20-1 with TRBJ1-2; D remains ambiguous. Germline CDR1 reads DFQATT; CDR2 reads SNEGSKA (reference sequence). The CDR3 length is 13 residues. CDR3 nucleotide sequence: TGCAGTGCTCCCCTCGACACTAACTATGCCTACACCTTC. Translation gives CSAPLDTNYAYTF.

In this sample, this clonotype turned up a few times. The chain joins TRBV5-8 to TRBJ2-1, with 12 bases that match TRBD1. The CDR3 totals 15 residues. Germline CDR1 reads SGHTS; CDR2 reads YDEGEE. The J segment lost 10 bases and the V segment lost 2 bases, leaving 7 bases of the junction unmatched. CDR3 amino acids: CASSFRDRGRGEQFF. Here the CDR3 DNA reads TGTGCCAGCAGCTTCCGGGACAGGGGGCGGGGAGAGCAGTTCTTC.

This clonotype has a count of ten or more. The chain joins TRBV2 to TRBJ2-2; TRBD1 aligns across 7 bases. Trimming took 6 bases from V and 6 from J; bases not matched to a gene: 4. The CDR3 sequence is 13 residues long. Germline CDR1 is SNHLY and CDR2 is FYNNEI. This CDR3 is CASRPGTAGELFF. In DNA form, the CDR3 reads TGTGCCAGCAGACCCGGGACAGCCGGGGAGCTGTTTTTT.

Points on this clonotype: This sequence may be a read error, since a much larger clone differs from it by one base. The CDR3 DNA sequence: TGTGCCAGCACACTAACGCCGGGACAGCAAGAGACCCAGTACTTC. Its protein product is CASTLTPGQQETQYF. The chain recombines TRBV6-5 with TRBJ2-5; 7 nucleotides match TRBD1. The V segment lost 7 bases and the J segment 2 bases; nucleotides outside the gene matches: 10. This CDR3 region has 15 residues. Germline V gene data show CDR1 as MNHEY and CDR2 as SVGAGI.

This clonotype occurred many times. CDR3 sequence: CAISGSTGDAGYTF. CDR3 sequence (DNA): TGTGCCATCAGTGGATCGACAGGGGATGCTGGCTACACCTTC. The gene calls are TRBV10-3 and TRBJ1-2, with 8 bases identical to TRBD1. Germline V gene sequence: CDR1 ENHRY, CDR2 SYGVKD. CDR3 length: 14 amino acids. Losses at the gene ends were 4 bases for V and 7 bases for J; bases not matched to a gene: 8.

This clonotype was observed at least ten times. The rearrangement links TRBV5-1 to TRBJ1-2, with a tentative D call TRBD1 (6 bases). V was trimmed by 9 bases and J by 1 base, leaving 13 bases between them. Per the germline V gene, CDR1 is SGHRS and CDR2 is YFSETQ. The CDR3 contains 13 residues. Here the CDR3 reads CATRDTLNYGYTF. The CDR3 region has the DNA TGCGCCACCCGGGACACCCTTAACTATGGCTACACCTTC.

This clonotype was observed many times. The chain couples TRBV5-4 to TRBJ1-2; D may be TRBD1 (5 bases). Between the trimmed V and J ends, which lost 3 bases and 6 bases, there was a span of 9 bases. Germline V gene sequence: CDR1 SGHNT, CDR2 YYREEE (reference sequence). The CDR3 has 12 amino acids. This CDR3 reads CASSSTVDGYTF. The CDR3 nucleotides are TGTGCCAGCAGCTCGACAGTCGATGGCTACACCTTC. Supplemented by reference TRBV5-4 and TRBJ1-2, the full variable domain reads ETGVTQSPTHLIKTRGQQVTLRCSSQSGHNTVSWYQQALGQGPQFIFQYYREEENGRGNFPPRFSGLQFPNYSSELNVNALELDDSALYLCASSSTVDGYTFGSGTRLTVV.

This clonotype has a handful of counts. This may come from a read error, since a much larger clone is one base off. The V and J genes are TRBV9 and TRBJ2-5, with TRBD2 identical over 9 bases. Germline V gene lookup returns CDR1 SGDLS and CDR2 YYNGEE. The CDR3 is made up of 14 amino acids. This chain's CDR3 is CASSVEGTSTTQSF. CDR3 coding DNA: TGTGCCAGCAGCGTAGAGGGGACTAGCACGACCCAGTCCTTC.

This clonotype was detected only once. CDR3 sequence (DNA): TGCAGTGCTAGGGGAGCGGGGGGTCCCTATGGCTACACCTTC. Amino acid sequence: CSARGAGGPYGYTF. The chain joins TRBV20-1 to TRBJ1-2; possible D gene TRBD1, 5 bases. Per germline, CDR1 DFQATT and CDR2 SNEGSKA (reference sequence). Trimming shortened V by 3 bases and J by 4 bases, and 15 bases separated the two germline ends. The CDR3 runs to 14 residues.

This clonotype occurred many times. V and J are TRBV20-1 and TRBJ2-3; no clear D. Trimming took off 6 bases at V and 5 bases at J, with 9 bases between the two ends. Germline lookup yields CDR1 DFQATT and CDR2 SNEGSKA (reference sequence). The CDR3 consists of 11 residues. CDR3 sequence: CSATERDTQYF. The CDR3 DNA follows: TGCAGTGCCACCGAGAGAGATACGCAGTATTTT.

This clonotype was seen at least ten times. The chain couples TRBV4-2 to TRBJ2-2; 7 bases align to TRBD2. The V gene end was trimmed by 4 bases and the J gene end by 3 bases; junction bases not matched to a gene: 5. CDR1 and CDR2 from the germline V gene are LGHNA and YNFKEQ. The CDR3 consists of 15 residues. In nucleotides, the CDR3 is TGTGCCAGCAGCCCCCGGGGAGGGTACACCGGGGAGCTGTTTTTT. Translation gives CASSPRGGYTGELFF.

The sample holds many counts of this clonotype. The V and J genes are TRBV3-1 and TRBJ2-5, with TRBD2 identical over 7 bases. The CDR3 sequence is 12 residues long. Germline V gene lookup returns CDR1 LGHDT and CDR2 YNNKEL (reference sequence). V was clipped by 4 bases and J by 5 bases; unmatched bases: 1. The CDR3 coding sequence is TGTGCCAGCAGCCTAGCGGGTGAGACCCAGTACTTC. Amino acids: CASSLAGETQYF.

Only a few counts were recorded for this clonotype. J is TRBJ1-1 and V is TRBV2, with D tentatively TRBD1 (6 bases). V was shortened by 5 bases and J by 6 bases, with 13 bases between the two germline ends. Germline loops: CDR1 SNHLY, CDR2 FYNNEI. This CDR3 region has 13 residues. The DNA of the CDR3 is TGTGCCAGCAGTCCCGGGGGCTCCGCTGAAGCTTTCTTT. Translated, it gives CASSPGGSAEAFF.

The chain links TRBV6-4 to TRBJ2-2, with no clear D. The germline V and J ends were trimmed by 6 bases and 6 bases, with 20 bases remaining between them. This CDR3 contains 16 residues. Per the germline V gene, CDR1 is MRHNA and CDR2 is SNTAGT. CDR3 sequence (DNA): TGTGCCAGCAGACCCTTGGTGGTCAAGGGTTCCGGGGAGCTGTTTTTT. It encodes CASRPLVVKGSGELFF.

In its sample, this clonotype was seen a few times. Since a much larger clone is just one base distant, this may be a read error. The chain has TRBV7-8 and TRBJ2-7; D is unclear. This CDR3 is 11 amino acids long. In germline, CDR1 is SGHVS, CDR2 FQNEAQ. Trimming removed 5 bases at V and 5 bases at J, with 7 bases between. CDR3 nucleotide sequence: TGTGCCAGCAGCCCAAGCCACGAGCAGTACTTC. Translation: CASSPSHEQYF. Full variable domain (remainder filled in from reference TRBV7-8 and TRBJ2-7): GAGVSQSPRYKVAKRGQDVALRCDPISGHVSLFWYQQALGQGPEFLTYFQNEAQLDKSGLPSDRFFAERPEGSVSTLKIQRTQQEDSAVYLCASSPSHEQYFGPGTRLTVT.

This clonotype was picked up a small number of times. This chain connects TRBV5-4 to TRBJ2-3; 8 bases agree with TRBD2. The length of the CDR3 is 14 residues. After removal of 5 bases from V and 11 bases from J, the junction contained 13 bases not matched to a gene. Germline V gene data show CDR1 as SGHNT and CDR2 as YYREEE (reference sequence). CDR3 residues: CASSLAGGYNEQYF. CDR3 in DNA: TGTGCCAGCAGTCTCGCGGGAGGTTACAATGAGCAGTATTTT.

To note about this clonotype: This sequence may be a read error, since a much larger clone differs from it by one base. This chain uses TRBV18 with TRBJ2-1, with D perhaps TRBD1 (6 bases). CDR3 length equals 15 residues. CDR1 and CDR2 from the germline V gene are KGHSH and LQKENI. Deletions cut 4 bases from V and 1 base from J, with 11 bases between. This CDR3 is CASSRGRGSYNEQFF. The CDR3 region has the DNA TGTGCCAGCTCACGAGGCAGGGGTTCCTACAATGAGCAGTTCTTC.

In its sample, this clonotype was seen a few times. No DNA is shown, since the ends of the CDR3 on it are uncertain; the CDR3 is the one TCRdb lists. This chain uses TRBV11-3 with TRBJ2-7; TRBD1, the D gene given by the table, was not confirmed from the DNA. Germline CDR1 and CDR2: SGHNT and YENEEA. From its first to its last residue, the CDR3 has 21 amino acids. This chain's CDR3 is CASSFYICSAMTGESSYEQYF.